A selection of T cell receptor beta chains follows, all from one sample in a study of T cell changes during pregnancy in multiple sclerosis. This table comes from immunoSEQ multiplex PCR, and its TCRdb copy is limited to in-frame clones, with some not included. Of approximately 100,000 clones in the sample, approximately 92% were seen once. The specimen comprised peripheral blood, sampled in the first trimester of pregnancy. Receptors originate from a female donor with multiple sclerosis, enrolled in a pregnancy study. The CDR3 runs from the conserved cysteine through the conserved F or W. The D gene is left open where the match is weak. The size entry is marked missing in some rows and otherwise reads once, few, many or a size class.

d_gene	j_gene	v_gene	abundance	CDR3aa	CDR3nt
NA	TRBJ1-4	TRBV10-2	NA	CASRPGSTNEKLFF	TGCGCCAGCAGGCCGGGATCAACTAATGAAAAACTGTTTTTT
NA	TRBJ2-7	TRBV5-1	once	CASSSTPGGEQYF	TGCGCCAGCAGCTCCACGCCCGGCGGAGAGCAGTACTTC
TRBD1	TRBJ2-7	TRBV5-1	NA	CASRLGQGTFGEQYF	TGCGCCAGCAGACTGGGACAGGGGACGTTTGGTGAGCAGTACTTC
NA	TRBJ1-1	TRBV10-3	NA	CATGTDPMNTEAFF	TGTGCCACTGGGACTGACCCGATGAACACTGAAGCTTTCTTT
NA	TRBJ2-7	TRBV11-2	NA	CASSRGEGAVLYEQYF	TGTGCCAGCAGCCGAGGTGAAGGCGCGGTTTTGTACGAGCAGTACTTC
NA	TRBJ1-2	TRBV5-6	NA	CASSMRFADIRYGYTF	TGTGCCAGCAGTATGAGGTTTGCGGACATTCGCTATGGCTACACCTTC
NA	TRBJ1-2	TRBV28	NA	CASSPPGTGIYGYTF	TGTGCCAGCAGTCCTCCCGGGACTGGAATCTATGGCTACACCTTC
NA	TRBJ1-4	TRBV30	NA	CAWSVRREKLFF	TGTGCCTGGAGTGTACGGCGGGAAAAACTGTTTTTT
TRBD1	TRBJ1-6	TRBV27	few	CASSFLAGTGGVGSPLHF	TGTGCCAGCAGTTTCCTCGCCGGGACAGGTGGTGTTGGTTCACCCCTCCACTTT
NA	TRBJ2-1	TRBV6-6	NA	CASSYQVEQFF	TGTGCCAGCAGTTATCAGGTTGAGCAGTTCTTC
NA	TRBJ1-1	TRBV5-1	once	CASSLASKITRDSPNTEAFF	TGCGCCAGCAGCTTGGCCTCGAAGATTACCCGGGACTCCCCGAACACTGAAGCTTTCTTT
NA	TRBJ1-4	TRBV7-6	NA	CASSPSGESNEKLFF	TGTGCCAGCAGCCCAAGCGGGGAATCTAATGAAAAACTGTTTTTT
NA	TRBJ2-7	TRBV4-1	NA	CASSQRDSRTEQYF	TGCGCCAGCAGCCAGCGGGACAGTCGTACCGAGCAGTACTTC
TRBD1	TRBJ1-2	TRBV7-9	NA	CASSDGTGGLNYGYTF	TGTGCCAGCAGTGACGGTACAGGGGGTCTTAACTATGGCTACACCTTC
NA	TRBJ1-1	TRBV6-6	NA	CASSYSAGNTEAFF	TGTGCCAGCAGTTACTCGGCAGGTAACACTGAAGCTTTCTTT